This T cell receptor (beta chain) stems from a study of T cells after yellow fever vaccination. Study background: The fractions with low cell numbers were processed using SMART-Seq v4 Ultra Low Input.

Findings and limits, study-wide: Peak timing came faster in the weaker secondary response, day 5 versus 15. Contamination of FACS-sorted repertoires by abundant clonotypes from the bulk population could occur. Post-booster repertoires again held most primary-vaccination clones (about 96% CD4, 85% to 90% CD8).

On this clonotype itself: Antigen: not known.

TCRdb re-derived calls from the 5' RACE reads in MiXCR, one entry per CDR3 protein. Of about 340,000 distinct CDR3 sequences listed, 8.7% are singletons. This sequence originates from a young man who received the YFV17D yellow fever vaccine. Here the sequenced sample was PBMCs, taken on the day of the first yellow fever vaccination.

The CDR3 spells CSALLAGTYEQYF. The CDR3 bases are TGCAGCGCCTTACTAGCGGGAACCTACGAGCAGTACTTC. The V call is TRBV29-1, the J call TRBJ2-7, with 10 bases lining up with TRBD2. Germline CDR1 and CDR2: SQVTM and ANQGSEA. The CDR3 extends over 13 amino acids. With V trimmed by 7 bases and J by 2 bases, 5 bases remained unmatched.